This entry lists 14 T cell receptor beta chains sequenced from one sample in a study of post-analysis software for immune sequencing data. No antigen has been identified for these receptors. Study-wide results and caveats: Controls showed lower frequencies than patients for roughly 5 TRBV segments, and TRBV5-6, TRBV5-1 and TRBV20-1 were among these.

Unique molecular identifiers featured in each of the TCR beta cDNA libraries. TCRdb reprocessed the PCR reads via MiXCR and lists one record per CDR3 protein. This table holds roughly 400,000 distinct CDR3 sequences, less than 40% found once. Material for sequencing was blood. Source of these receptors: a girl aged 2 to 9 with multiple sclerosis.

This clonotype appeared a few times. The genes are TRBV3-1 and TRBJ2-3; 7 nucleotides match TRBD2. V trimming: 8 bases; J trimming: 1 base; junction bases outside the gene matches: 9. The CDR3 runs 15 residues. Per the germline V gene, CDR1 is LGHDT and CDR2 is YNNKEL (reference sequence). The CDR3 DNA reads TGTGCCAGCTCCCGCGGGGGATCCCGCACAGATACGCAGTATTTT. As protein: CASSRGGSRTDTQYF.

The rearrangement joins TRBV5-1 to TRBJ1-5, with 10 bases identical to TRBD1. Germline assignment: CDR1 SGHRS and CDR2 YFSETQ. V lost 4 bases and J lost 3; bases outside the gene matches: 4. There are 15 residues in the CDR3. The CDR3 loop is CASSPTGGNNQPQHF. The CDR3 bases are TGCGCCAGCAGCCCGACAGGGGGCAACAATCAGCCCCAGCATTTT.

This clonotype came up many times. V gene TRBV20-1 combines with J gene TRBJ1-2; D gene ambiguous. Per the germline V gene, CDR1 is DFQATT and CDR2 is SNEGSKA (reference sequence). CDR3 size: 12 residues. The V and J ends lost 6 bases and 4 bases respectively, with 12 bases between them. CDR3 DNA sequence: TGCAGTGCCACGAGAGATGTCTATGGCTACACCTTC. It encodes CSATRDVYGYTF.

The chain combines TRBV4-1 with TRBJ2-1; either TRBD1 or TRBD2 may supply D (5 bases each). In germline, CDR1 is MGHRA, CDR2 YSYEKL. V was trimmed by 0 bases and J by 3 bases, leaving 9 bases between them. The CDR3 length is 15 residues. CDR3 region: CASSQDGTSYNEQFF. CDR3 in DNA: TGCGCCAGCAGCCAAGACGGGACGAGCTACAATGAGCAGTTCTTC.

V usage is TRBV14 and J usage is TRBJ2-4; 11 bases align to TRBD2. The CDR3 length is 16 residues. With 4 bases clipped from V and 0 bases from J, the junction kept 2 bases outside the gene matches. CDR1 and CDR2 from the germline V gene are SGHDN and FVKESK. The CDR3 region is CASSPTSGIAKNIQYF. The CDR3, as DNA: TGTGCCAGCAGCCCGACTAGCGGGATAGCCAAAAACATTCAGTACTTC.

The V call is TRBV7-3, the J call TRBJ1-1; no reliable D call. Germline lookup yields CDR1 SGHTA and CDR2 FQGTGA. The V end lost 4 bases, the J end lost 4 bases, and 10 bases lay between the germline ends. CDR3 length equals 13 residues. The CDR3 DNA is TGTGCCAGCAGCTCCCTGGAGACCACTGAAGCTTTCTTT. Translating it yields CASSSLETTEAFF.

CDR3 sequence (DNA): TGCAGTGCTAGAGCCCGGCTAAAGCGGGGGTCCACAGATACGCAGTATTTT. Translation gives CSARARLKRGSTDTQYF. This chain connects TRBV20-1 to TRBJ2-3; the match to TRBD2 covers 8 bases. V lost 1 base and J lost 2; bases outside the gene matches: 11. The CDR3 sequence is 17 residues long. Per the germline V gene, CDR1 is DFQATT and CDR2 is SNEGSKA (reference sequence).

This clonotype was counted between two and nine times. The chain uses TRBV7-9 and TRBJ2-7, with D perhaps matching TRBD1 or TRBD2 (7 bases each). Deletions cut 5 bases from V and 2 bases from J, with 25 bases between. Germline CDR1 and CDR2: SEHNR and FQNEAQ (reference sequence). This CDR3 spans 18 amino acids. The DNA for the CDR3 is TGTGCCAGCAGCCCGAGACAGGGAGGGGTTTTAAGAGCCTACGAGCAGTACTTC. Translating gives CASSPRQGGVLRAYEQYF.

This clonotype was picked up a small number of times. The CDR3 coding sequence is TGCGCCAGCAGTCAACTAGGCTACTACGAGCAGTACTTC. This sequence encodes CASSQLGYYEQYF. The chain uses TRBV10-2 and TRBJ2-7, with a possible D match to TRBD2 (5 bases). In germline, CDR1 is WSHSY, CDR2 SAAADI. Trimming removed 5 bases at V and 3 bases at J, with 11 bases between. This CDR3 region has 13 residues.

A word on this clonotype: This CDR3 is missing its conserved last phenylalanine or tryptophan, likely due to a read error. The rearrangement uses TRBV28 and TRBJ2-3; no clear D. From germline, CDR1 is MDHEN and CDR2 SYDVKM. The CDR3 contains 12 residues. V was pared by 3 bases and J by 6 bases, with 7 bases between. The CDR3: CASSLTRDTQYL. CDR3 nucleotides: TGTGCCAGCAGTTTGACTCGTGATACGCAGTATTTG.

The V call is TRBV20-1, the J call TRBJ2-1, with D perhaps TRBD2 (5 bases). The CDR3 length is 16 residues. V lost 3 bases to trimming and J lost 2 bases, with 17 bases between them. Germline CDR1 is DFQATT and CDR2 is SNEGSKA (reference sequence). In DNA, the CDR3 is TGCAGTGCTAGTCTAGCACCACCAGCGGCCTACAATGAGCAGTTCTTC. It specifies CSASLAPPAAYNEQFF.

Remarks on this clonotype: The junction shows a germline mismatch at one end, possibly a read error. This sequence joins TRBV7-7 and TRBJ2-5; a possible D gene is TRBD2 (5 bases). Germline V gene data show CDR1 as SSHAT and CDR2 as FNYEAQ (reference sequence). The CDR3 extends over 14 amino acids. CDR3 bases: TGTGCTAGCAGCCGGACGGGGAGAAGAGAGACCCAGTACTTC. Residues: CASSRTGRRETQYF. The full variable domain, rest sourced from reference TRBV7-7 and TRBJ2-5, is GAGVSQSPRYKVTKRGQDVTLRCDPISSHATLYWYQQALGQGPEFLTYFNYEAQPDKSGLPSDRFSAERPEGSISTLTIQRTEQRDSAMYRCASSRTGRRETQYFGPGTRLLVL.

This sequence joins TRBV20-1 and TRBJ2-1; tentatively, D is TRBD2 (5 bases). The CDR3 has 13 amino acids. Germline V gene data show CDR1 as DFQATT and CDR2 as SNEGSKA (reference sequence). Trimming shortened V by 6 bases and J by 7 bases, and 16 bases separated the two germline ends. CDR3 region: CSAPPPSSNEQFF. In DNA form, the CDR3 reads TGCAGTGCCCCACCGCCTAGCTCTAATGAGCAGTTCTTC.

This clonotype was observed a handful of times. The chain has TRBV20-1 and TRBJ2-3; weak D call: TRBD2 (5 bases). Germline-derived CDR1 and CDR2 are DFQATT and SNEGSKA (reference sequence). The CDR3 extends over 14 amino acids. The V gene lost 6 bases and the J gene lost 2 bases, with 15 bases spanning the gap. The CDR3 sequence: CSATGAGYTDTQYF. DNA of the CDR3: TGCAGTGCCACCGGTGCGGGTTACACAGATACGCAGTATTTT.